The rows below give T cell receptor beta chains drawn from one sample of a study of spatial heterogeneity in lung cancer. One entry per CDR3 protein results from TCRdb running MiXCR on the 5' RACE reads. This table has 3,000 or so distinct CDR3 sequences, about 15% appearing once. Sequenced material: lung tumor tissue, taken at surgery. The receptors stem from a male donor with early-stage non-small cell lung cancer. Both conserved end residues are trimmed from each CDR3.

CDR3: ASSAYISGANVLT; J: TRBJ2-6; V: TRBV11-2
CDR3: ASSLTPVIAGNEQF; J: TRBJ2-1; V: TRBV28
CDR3: ASSQVRSYGYT; J: TRBJ1-2; V: TRBV3-1
CDR3: ASSYIGSSTDTQY; J: TRBJ2-3; V: TRBV12-3/TRBV12-4
CDR3: ASREDGRTGELF; J: TRBJ2-2; V: TRBV28
CDR3: ASSFSSTDTQY; J: TRBJ2-3; V: TRBV28
CDR3: ASSSTGQGSPYEQY; J: TRBJ2-7; V: TRBV28
CDR3: ASKDKQETQY; J: TRBJ2-5; V: TRBV6-5
CDR3: ASSLIGHDTGELF; J: TRBJ2-2; V: TRBV7-2
CDR3: SVEDLSDGRELF; J: TRBJ2-2; V: TRBV29-1
CDR3: ASGLRGLLGYT; J: TRBJ1-2; V: TRBV11-2
CDR3: ASSPDWD; J: TRBJ2-1; V: TRBV4-1
CDR3: ASSVGVAGYTGELF; J: TRBJ2-2; V: TRBV9
CDR3: ASTPKQGWANYGYT; J: TRBJ1-2; V: TRBV21-1
CDR3: SAREGDRDTDTQY; J: TRBJ2-3; V: TRBV20-1
CDR3: ASRRGVNTQY; J: TRBJ2-3; V: TRBV28
CDR3: ASNKGGTGGRYEQY; J: TRBJ2-7; V: TRBV5-4
CDR3: ASSYQQGVGDSPLH; J: TRBJ1-6; V: TRBV6-6
CDR3: ATSGGGRETQY; J: TRBJ2-5; V: TRBV24-1
CDR3: SWTNTGTGGNEQF; J: TRBJ2-1; V: TRBV29-1
CDR3: ASSLTGSSPGYT; J: TRBJ1-2; V: TRBV5-1
CDR3: ASSLGVGTGRDTQY; J: TRBJ2-3; V: TRBV7-2
CDR3: SATRDRVDSPLH; J: TRBJ1-6; V: TRBV20-1
CDR3: ASSLAHLNEQF; J: TRBJ2-1; V: TRBV12-3/TRBV12-4
CDR3: ASSSRVTEAF; J: TRBJ1-1; V: TRBV28
CDR3: ASSLGQNTGELF; J: TRBJ2-2; V: TRBV7-7
CDR3: ASSKGTEKLF; J: TRBJ1-4; V: TRBV6-5
CDR3: ASSQESVLTYEQY; J: TRBJ2-7; V: TRBV4-1
CDR3: ASSLGGQGADEQY; J: TRBJ2-7; V: TRBV7-6
CDR3: ASSHPRGELF; J: TRBJ2-2; V: TRBV6-5
CDR3: SVEEDGTSGANVLT; J: TRBJ2-6; V: TRBV29-1
CDR3: ASSYRTSGMNEQF; J: TRBJ2-1; V: TRBV6-5
CDR3: ASSVGTVETQY; J: TRBJ2-5; V: TRBV7-9